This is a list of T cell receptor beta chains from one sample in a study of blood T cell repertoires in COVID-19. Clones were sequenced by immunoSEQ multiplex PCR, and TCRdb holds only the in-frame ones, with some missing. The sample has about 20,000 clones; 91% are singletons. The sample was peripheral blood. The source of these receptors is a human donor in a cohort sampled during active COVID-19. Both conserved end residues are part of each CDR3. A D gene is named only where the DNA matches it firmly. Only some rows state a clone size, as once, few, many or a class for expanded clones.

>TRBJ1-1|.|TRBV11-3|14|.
CASSFLTGYPEAFF
TGTGCCAGCAGCTTCCTTACAGGATATCCTGAAGCTTTCTTT
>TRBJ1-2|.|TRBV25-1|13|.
CASSEGRGIDYTF
TGTGCCAGCAGTGAAGGGAGGGGGATAGACTACACCTTC
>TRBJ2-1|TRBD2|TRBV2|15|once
CASSEGTSVYNEQFF
TGTGCCAGCAGTGAAGGGACTAGCGTATACAATGAGCAGTTCTTC
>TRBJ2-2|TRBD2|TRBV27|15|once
CAASTGASGRGELFF
TGTGCCGCCTCCACCGGGGCTAGCGGGAGAGGGGAGCTGTTTTTT
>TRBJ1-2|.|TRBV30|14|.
CAWSAPGLIRGYTF
TGTGCCTGGAGTGCGCCGGGACTCATTAGAGGCTACACCTTC
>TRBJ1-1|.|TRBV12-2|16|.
CASRLAYRGRATEAFF
TGTGCAAGTCGCTTAGCCTACAGGGGGCGGGCCACTGAAGCTTTCTTT
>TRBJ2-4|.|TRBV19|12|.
CASTPGANIQYF
TGTGCCAGTACCCCAGGGGCAAACATTCAGTACTTC
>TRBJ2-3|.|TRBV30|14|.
CAYHSSTTTDTQYF
TGTGCCTACCACAGCTCCACCACCACAGATACGCAGTATTTT
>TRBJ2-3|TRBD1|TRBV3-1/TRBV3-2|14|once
CASSQGDRVSTQYF
TGTGCCAGCAGCCAAGGGGACAGGGTCTCGACGCAGTATTTT
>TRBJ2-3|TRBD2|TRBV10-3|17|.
CAISESGTSGPRDTQYF
TGTGCCATCAGTGAGTCTGGGACTAGCGGACCGAGAGATACGCAGTATTTT
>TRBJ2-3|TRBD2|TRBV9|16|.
CASSVVPGLLTDTQYF
TGTGCCAGCAGCGTAGTACCGGGACTACTAACAGATACGCAGTATTTT
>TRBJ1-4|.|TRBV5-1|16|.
CASSSTARVEDEKLFF
TGCGCCAGCAGCTCTACCGCACGGGTAGAGGATGAAAAACTGTTTTTT
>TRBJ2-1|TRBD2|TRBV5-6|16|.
CASSPDTSGSRGEQFF
TGTGCCAGCAGCCCCGATACTAGCGGGAGCAGGGGTGAGCAGTTCTTC
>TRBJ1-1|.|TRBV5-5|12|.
CASSLGSTGAFF
TGTGCCAGCAGCTTAGGATCAACGGGGGCTTTCTTT
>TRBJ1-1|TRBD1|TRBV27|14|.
CASSSPGGSTEAFF
TGTGCCAGCAGTTCACCAGGGGGGAGCACTGAAGCTTTCTTT
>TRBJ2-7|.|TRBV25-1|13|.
CASRTTSSYEQYF
TGTGCCAGCAGGACTACTAGCTCCTACGAGCAGTACTTC
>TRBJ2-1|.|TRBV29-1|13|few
CSVDGRGYNEQFF
TGCAGCGTTGACGGGCGGGGCTACAATGAGCAGTTCTTC
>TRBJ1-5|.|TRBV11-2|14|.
CASSLVGANQPQHF
TGTGCCAGCAGCTTAGTGGGGGCAAATCAGCCCCAGCATTTT
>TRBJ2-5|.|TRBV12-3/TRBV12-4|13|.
CASSLTRWETQYF
TGTGCCAGCAGTTTGACTAGATGGGAGACCCAGTACTTC
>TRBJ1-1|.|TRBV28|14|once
CASSLAGENTEAFF
TGTGCCAGCAGTTTAGCAGGGGAGAACACTGAAGCTTTCTTT
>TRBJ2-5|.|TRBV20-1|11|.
CSGPLGETQYF
TGCAGTGGCCCTCTCGGGGAGACCCAGTACTTC